A selection of T cell receptor beta chains follows, all from one sample in a study of T-cell reconstitution after alpha-beta-depleted transplantation in children. TCRdb recomputed calls from the PCR reads with MiXCR, one row per CDR3 protein. Of 240,000 or so distinct CDR3 sequences in the sample, about 12% were seen once. The specimen comprised PBMCs from the stem cell graft donor, sampled from the stem cell graft. These receptors originate from a human donor who donated a stem cell graft to a child with acute lymphoblastic leukemia. CDR3s include the opening cysteine and the closing phenylalanine or tryptophan. Rows give clone size only sometimes, using once, few, many, or a class for an expanded clone.

v_call clone_size cdr3_length cdr3_aa
TRBV20-1 many 14 CSAGAGDVTDTQYF
TRBV5-1 many 16 CASSWGQGRVDTEAFF
TRBV10-3 many 18 CAISDTPGQGGLRDEQFF
TRBV7-9 . 13 CASSSAKSYEQYF
TRBV5-1 many 17 CASRRLVGTQSSYEQYF
TRBV10-3 many 15 CAISEWGTATDTQYF
TRBV27 many 14 CASSLSTAGQPQHF
TRBV7-9 many 16 CASSPRGAGVSNIQYF
TRBV6-1 many 16 CASSRTNRQEGGTLHF
TRBV6-2/TRBV6-3 many 15 CASVGQGERGETQYF
TRBV6-6 few 13 CATGVELAAEAFF
TRBV12-3/TRBV12-4 many 18 CASSLEVGLGSMNTEAFF
TRBV7-3 many 17 CASSLTGAGADTGELFF
TRBV10-3 many 16 CAISESRGTGGGEQYF
TRBV2 many 14 CASSWTGDNSPLHF
TRBV19 many 15 CASRKATRSYNEQFF
TRBV5-1 many 13 CASSLQESYGYTF
TRBV7-2 few 14 CASSRPGGGGEQFF
TRBV20-1 once 15 CSASQRRGGLETQYF
TRBV27 many 13 CASRQGFASEQFF
TRBV28 many 13 CASSFPGLPPLHF
TRBV7-2 . 17 CASSLPDRAPSNTEAFF
TRBV9 many 15 CAGPLTGLNTGELFF
TRBV15 . 16 CATSRDHPRRGEKLFF
TRBV3-1 many 16 CASSPVGSGSTGELFF
TRBV7-2 few 17 CASSYHGGAPTFYEQYF
TRBV7-8 . 13 CASSLASGGEQFF
TRBV19 few 16 CASETVGQGGNQPQHF
TRBV20-1 many 12 CSASQNTGELFF
TRBV12-3/TRBV12-4 few 15 CASRRRGVGNQPQHF
TRBV25-1 few 14 CASSNTFGGDGYTF
TRBV24-1 many 15 CATSDRTGSYNEQFF
TRBV7-2 many 17 CASSLGGRLGGQYGYTF
TRBV6-2/TRBV6-3 many 15 CASSYWGQGPNEQYF
TRBV7-2 many 16 CASSLTSWDSSYEQYF
TRBV29-1 many 13 CSVGTGGGSEQFF
TRBV6-1 many 13 CASSEYLNTEAFF
TRBV29-1 many 14 CSVSKHPWDTEAFF
TRBV11-2 many 16 CASSRRYRDQGNIQYF
TRBV6-1 many 14 CASSPGNRRNEQFF
TRBV18 many 17 CASSSPLGRGGANVLTF
TRBV11-2 many 12 CASSLDPWLVFF
TRBV28 many 14 CASRRQGTLYGYTF
TRBV29-1 . 13 CSVVMRPDYEQYF
TRBV9 many 14 CASSGSGRGYEQYF
TRBV11-3 once 17 CASSLDSTGHGQNEQFF
TRBV21-1 many 16 CASSNRDRPITDTQYF
TRBV6-5 many 13 CASSYDFRYEQYF